The rows below give T cell receptor beta chains drawn from one sample of a study of memory B cells and T cells in multiple sclerosis. Assay: immunoSEQ multiplex PCR; the TCRdb copy retains only in-frame clones and omits some. The repertoire holds approximately 32,000 clones, with around 88% as singletons. The antigens for these receptors are not known. Source material: PBMCs from blood kept in culture. Every receptor here comes from a human donor with multiple sclerosis. Each CDR3 is given with its conserved first and last residue. A D gene is named only where the DNA matches it firmly. Expanded clones are given a class, and other clones once, few, many or no size at all.

CDR3 protein,CDR3 DNA,clone size,V gene,J gene,D gene
CASSSTIQGAGYTF,TGTGCCAGCAGCTCCACTATACAGGGGGCAGGCTACACCTTC,-,TRBV7-3,TRBJ1-2,TRBD1
CASSPRGPGTAPRRELFF,TGTGCCAGCTCACCCCGAGGGCCCGGGACAGCGCCGAGGCGGGAGCTGTTTTTT,-,TRBV18,TRBJ2-2,TRBD1
CASSPGLRYEQYF,TGTGCCAGCAGCCCTGGGCTGAGGTACGAGCAGTACTTC,-,TRBV5-6,TRBJ2-7,-
CASSQVTGPLRTVEQYF,TGCGCCAGCAGCCAAGTTACCGGGCCCCTCCGTACGGTCGAGCAGTACTTC,-,TRBV4-1,TRBJ2-7,-
CASSVAWAGLSGANVLTF,TGTGCCAGTAGTGTTGCGTGGGCGGGGCTCTCTGGGGCCAACGTCCTGACTTTC,-,TRBV19,TRBJ2-6,-
CASSPLQKVGGNNQPQHF,TGTGCCAGCAGTCCACTGCAGAAGGTAGGGGGTAACAATCAGCCCCAGCATTTT,-,TRBV27,TRBJ1-5,-
CASWGDGGETQYF,TGTGCCAGCTGGGGGGACGGTGGGGAGACCCAGTACTTC,-,TRBV2,TRBJ2-5,-
CATKGGLAGDRYTQYF,TGTGCCACCAAAGGGGGACTAGCGGGAGATCGATATACGCAGTATTTT,-,TRBV19,TRBJ2-3,TRBD2
CASRGTVQETQYF,TGTGCCTCCCGGGGTACAGTTCAAGAGACCCAGTACTTC,-,TRBV28,TRBJ2-5,-
CASSPRADSSYEQYF,TGTGCCAGCAGCCCACGGGCGGACAGCTCCTACGAGCAGTACTTC,-,TRBV6-6,TRBJ2-7,-
CASSLRDEQYF,TGTGCCAGCAGCTTGAGGGACGAGCAGTACTTC,-,TRBV5-6,TRBJ2-7,-
CASSPLDGGLSYEQYF,TGTGCCAGCAGTCCCCTTGACGGGGGTTTATCCTACGAGCAGTACTTC,-,TRBV27,TRBJ2-7,-
CAITGTSGGETQYF,TGTGCCATAACCGGGACTAGCGGCGGAGAGACCCAGTACTTC,once,TRBV6-6,TRBJ2-5,TRBD2
CASSSLGGPQKEQYF,TGTGCCAGCAGTTCTTTGGGAGGGCCGCAGAAAGAGCAGTACTTC,-,TRBV28,TRBJ2-7,TRBD2
CASSSVGHLTQETQYF,TGTGCCAGTAGTTCCGTGGGACACTTGACACAAGAGACCCAGTACTTC,-,TRBV19,TRBJ2-5,-
CSVGGSGVNQPQHF,TGCAGCGTTGGGGGTTCAGGGGTCAATCAGCCCCAGCATTTT,-,TRBV29-1,TRBJ1-5,-
CASSLGVGELFF,TGTGCCAGCAGCTTAGGGGTCGGGGAGCTGTTTTTT,-,TRBV7-3,TRBJ2-2,-
CASSEGSRQGGTEAFF,TGTGCCAGCAGTGAAGGGTCTCGACAGGGGGGCACTGAAGCTTTCTTT,-,TRBV6-1,TRBJ1-1,TRBD1
CAWSEGQTPGGYTF,TGTGCCTGGAGCGAGGGACAGACCCCGGGGGGCTACACCTTC,-,TRBV30,TRBJ1-2,TRBD1
CASSQDSGTDEKLFF,TGCGCCAGCAGCCAAGATTCCGGGACAGATGAAAAACTGTTTTTT,-,TRBV4-1,TRBJ1-4,TRBD1
CASSGVTGGASEQYF,TGTGCCAGCTCGGGTGTGACAGGGGGCGCCTCCGAGCAGTACTTC,-,TRBV18,TRBJ2-7,TRBD1
CSVEALEETQYF,TGCAGCGTTGAAGCCTTAGAAGAGACCCAGTACTTC,-,TRBV29-1,TRBJ2-5,-
CASSQGTGGSYNEQFF,TGCGCCAGCAGCCAAGGAACAGGGGGGTCCTACAATGAGCAGTTCTTC,-,TRBV4-1,TRBJ2-1,TRBD1
CASSRQALNSPLHF,TGTGCCAGCAGCCGGCAGGCCCTGAATTCACCCCTCCACTTT,-,TRBV7-2,TRBJ1-6,-
CASSYILGARGSPLHF,TGTGCCAGCAGCTACATCTTGGGGGCCCGGGGTTCACCCCTCCACTTT,few,TRBV7-9,TRBJ1-6,-
CASSHSTEAFF,TGTGCCAGCAGCCACTCCACTGAAGCTTTCTTT,-,TRBV13,TRBJ1-1,-
CASKNPGQQAVTF,TGTGCCAGCAAAAACCCGGGACAACAAGCGGTCACCTTC,-,TRBV5-6,TRBJ1-2,-
CASSERSFNEKLFF,TGTGCCAGCAGTGAGAGGAGTTTTAATGAAAAACTGTTTTTT,-,TRBV6-1,TRBJ1-4,-
CASCGGQYQETQYF,TGTGCCAGTTGCGGGGGCCAGTACCAAGAGACCCAGTACTTC,-,TRBV2,TRBJ2-5,-
CASSLTGAGNTEAFF,TGTGCCAGCAGCTTAACGGGCGCAGGGAACACTGAAGCTTTCTTT,-,TRBV7-3,TRBJ1-1,-
CASSYLRDGTYEQYF,TGTGCCAGCAGTTACCTCCGGGACGGCACCTACGAGCAGTACTTC,-,TRBV6-5,TRBJ2-7,-
CASSAGYSGNTIYF,TGTGCCAGTAGTGCCGGATACTCTGGAAACACCATATATTTT,once,TRBV19,TRBJ1-3,-
CASSSLRQGGWSQPQHF,TGTGCCAGCAGCTCCCTTAGGCAGGGGGGCTGGAGTCAGCCCCAGCATTTT,-,TRBV28,TRBJ1-5,TRBD1
CASNHAWVSNQPQHF,TGCGCCAGCAATCATGCTTGGGTTTCCAATCAGCCCCAGCATTTT,-,TRBV23-1,TRBJ1-5,-
CASSVTDIVNTEAFF,TGTGCCAGCAGCGTCACGGACATAGTGAACACTGAAGCTTTCTTT,-,TRBV9,TRBJ1-1,-
CASSNRDRSYEQYF,TGTGCCAGTAGTAACCGGGACAGATCCTACGAGCAGTACTTC,-,TRBV19,TRBJ2-7,TRBD1
CASSPLGTGPYEQYF,TGTGCCAGCAGCCCCTTAGGGACCGGCCCCTACGAGCAGTACTTC,-,TRBV5-6,TRBJ2-7,-
CASSVGQLGEQFF,TGTGCCAGCAGCGTAGGCCAGCTTGGTGAGCAGTTCTTC,-,TRBV9,TRBJ2-1,-
CSVEVDGRADTQYF,TGCAGCGTTGAAGTAGACGGGAGGGCAGATACGCAGTATTTT,-,TRBV29-1,TRBJ2-3,TRBD2
CASRAVSYNEQFF,TGTGCCAGCAGGGCGGTCTCCTACAATGAGCAGTTCTTC,-,TRBV2,TRBJ2-1,-
CASSSVSRGSNQPQHF,TGTGCCAGCAGTTCGGTGTCCAGGGGGAGCAATCAGCCCCAGCATTTT,-,TRBV28,TRBJ1-5,TRBD1
CASSDRVSSEQFF,TGTGCCAGCAGTGACAGGGTATCCTCTGAGCAGTTCTTC,-,TRBV6-1,TRBJ2-1,-
CASSFGRTSFATNEKLFF,TGTGCCAGCAGTTTTGGCAGGACAAGTTTTGCAACTAATGAAAAACTGTTTTTT,-,TRBV28,TRBJ1-4,-
CASSESIGNRNEKLFF,TGCGCCAGCAGTGAGTCGATAGGGAATCGGAATGAAAAACTGTTTTTT,-,TRBV10-1,TRBJ1-4,-
CASSLWIAGGVTDTQYF,TGTGCCAGCAGTTTATGGATAGCGGGAGGGGTCACAGATACGCAGTATTTT,-,TRBV27,TRBJ2-3,TRBD2
CASSEQATRDTQYF,TGTGCCAGCAGTGAACAGGCGACGAGAGATACGCAGTATTTT,-,TRBV6-1,TRBJ2-3,-
CASRPGHSNYEQYF,TGTGCCAGCAGACCTGGACACAGTAACTACGAGCAGTACTTC,-,TRBV27,TRBJ2-7,-
CASSLARTSGGAWGEQFF,TGCGCCAGCAGCTTGGCCCGGACTAGCGGGGGGGCCTGGGGTGAGCAGTTCTTC,-,TRBV5-1,TRBJ2-1,TRBD2
CASSVGGTPWEQYF,TGTGCCAGCAGCGTCGGCGGGACACCCTGGGAGCAGTACTTC,once,TRBV9,TRBJ2-7,-
CASSQDMIGDTQYF,TGCGCCAGCAGCCAAGATATGATAGGAGATACGCAGTATTTT,-,TRBV4-1,TRBJ2-3,-
CASSLRWTSENTGELFF,TGTGCCAGCAGCCTACGTTGGACTAGCGAGAACACCGGGGAGCTGTTTTTT,-,TRBV11-2,TRBJ2-2,TRBD2
CASSLGPSGYNEQFF,TGTGCCAGCAGCTTAGGCCCTAGCGGGTACAATGAGCAGTTCTTC,-,TRBV11-3,TRBJ2-1,TRBD2
CASSKVQGAETQYF,TGTGCCAGTAGTAAGGTCCAGGGGGCAGAGACCCAGTACTTC,-,TRBV19,TRBJ2-5,TRBD1